This TCR beta chain was recovered during a study of technical replicates of blood from a few donors. With V trimmed by 3 bases and J by 6 bases, 7 bases remained unmatched. Germline V lookup: CDR1 MNHEY, CDR2 SMNVEV (reference sequence). The CDR3 runs 15 residues. TCRdb's copy holds only in-frame clones and misses some; the assay was immunoSEQ multiplex PCR. The repertoire holds around 70,000 clones, with 94% as singletons. This clonotype originated in a human donor in good health. This chain connects TRBV27 to TRBJ2-1; 8 bases are shared with TRBD2. Material for sequencing was T cells isolated from PBMCs. This CDR3 reads CASSFRAGEINEQFF. CDR3 coding DNA: TGTGCCAGCAGTTTTAGAGCGGGAGAGATCAATGAGCAGTTCTTC.